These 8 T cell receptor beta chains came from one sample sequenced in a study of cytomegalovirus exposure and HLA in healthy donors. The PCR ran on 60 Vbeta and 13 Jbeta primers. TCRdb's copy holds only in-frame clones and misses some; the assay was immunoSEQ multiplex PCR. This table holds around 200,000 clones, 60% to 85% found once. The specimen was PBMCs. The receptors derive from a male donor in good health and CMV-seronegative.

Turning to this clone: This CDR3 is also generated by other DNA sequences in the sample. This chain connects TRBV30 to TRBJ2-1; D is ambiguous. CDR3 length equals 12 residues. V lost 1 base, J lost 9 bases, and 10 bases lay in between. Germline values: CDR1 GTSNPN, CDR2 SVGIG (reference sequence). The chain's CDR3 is CAWSAPGGEQFF. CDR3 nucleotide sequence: TGTGCCTGGAGTGCTCCGGGTGGTGAGCAGTTCTTC.

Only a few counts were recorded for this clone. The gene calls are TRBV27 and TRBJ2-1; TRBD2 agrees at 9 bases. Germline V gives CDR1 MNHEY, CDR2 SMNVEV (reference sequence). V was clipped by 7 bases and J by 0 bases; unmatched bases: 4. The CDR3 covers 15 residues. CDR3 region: CASTISGSSYNEQFF. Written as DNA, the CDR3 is TGTGCCAGCACTATTAGCGGGAGCTCCTACAATGAGCAGTTCTTC.

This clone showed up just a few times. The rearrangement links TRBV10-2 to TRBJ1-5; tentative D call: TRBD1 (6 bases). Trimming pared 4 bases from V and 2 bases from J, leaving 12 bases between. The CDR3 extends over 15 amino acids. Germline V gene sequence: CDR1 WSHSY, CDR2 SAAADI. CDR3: CASSGTELGNQPQHF. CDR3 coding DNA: TGCGCCAGCAGTGGGACAGAGCTCGGCAATCAGCCCCAGCATTTT.

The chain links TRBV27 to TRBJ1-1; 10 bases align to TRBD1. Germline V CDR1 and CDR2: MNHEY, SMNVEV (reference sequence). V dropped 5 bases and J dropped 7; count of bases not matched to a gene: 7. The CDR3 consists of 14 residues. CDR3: CASSRDRGDFEAFF. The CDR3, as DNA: TGTGCCAGCAGTCGGGACAGGGGTGACTTTGAAGCTTTCTTT.

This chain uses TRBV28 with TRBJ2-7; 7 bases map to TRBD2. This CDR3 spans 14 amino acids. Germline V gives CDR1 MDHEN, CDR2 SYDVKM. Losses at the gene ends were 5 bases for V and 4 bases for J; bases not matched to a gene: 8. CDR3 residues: CASSPLGREYEQYF. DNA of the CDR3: TGTGCCAGCAGTCCCCTCGGGCGGGAGTACGAGCAGTACTTC.

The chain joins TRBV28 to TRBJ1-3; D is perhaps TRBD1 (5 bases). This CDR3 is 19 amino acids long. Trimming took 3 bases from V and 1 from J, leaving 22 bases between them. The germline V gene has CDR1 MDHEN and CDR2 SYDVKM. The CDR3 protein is CASSFGRSPRVSSGNTIYF. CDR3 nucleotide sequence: TGTGCCAGCAGTTTTGGAAGGTCCCCCAGGGTATCATCTGGAAACACCATATATTTT.

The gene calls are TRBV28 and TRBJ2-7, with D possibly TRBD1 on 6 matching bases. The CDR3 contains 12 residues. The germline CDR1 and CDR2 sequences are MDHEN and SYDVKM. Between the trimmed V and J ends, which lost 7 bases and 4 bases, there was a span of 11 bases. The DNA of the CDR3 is TGTGCCAGCACCGTGGGACAATACGAGCAGTACTTC. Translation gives CASTVGQYEQYF.

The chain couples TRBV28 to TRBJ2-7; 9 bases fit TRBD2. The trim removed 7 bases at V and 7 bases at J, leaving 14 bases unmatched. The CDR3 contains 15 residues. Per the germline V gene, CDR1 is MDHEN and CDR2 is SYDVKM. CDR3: CASIAGLAFQGEQYF. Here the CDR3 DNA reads TGTGCCAGCATCGCGGGACTAGCTTTTCAGGGGGAGCAGTACTTC.